The clone carrying this T cell receptor beta chain came up many times. What it binds is unknown. The record originates from a study of T cells after yellow fever vaccination. Findings and limits, study-wide: Post-booster repertoires contained most primary-vaccination clones again (roughly 96% CD4, 88% CD8).

Germline V gene data show CDR1 as MNHEY and CDR2 as SVGEGT. V dropped 2 bases and J dropped 1; count of bases not matched to a gene: 2. The CDR3 runs to 14 residues. A process of 5'RACE template switching, which added a universal primer site and UMIs, was used to make TCR cDNA. TCRdb reanalysed the 5' RACE reads using MiXCR and keeps one entry per CDR3 protein. The sample consists of some 110,000 distinct CDR3 sequences, roughly 8.9% of them appearing once. The chain carries TRBV6-2 or TRBV6-3 and TRBJ2-7; 7 nucleotides agree with TRBD1. Sequenced material: CD8+ T cells sorted from PBMCs, taken 45 days after the yellow fever booster vaccination. The source of this sequence is a man between 25 and 39 years old who received the YFV17D yellow fever vaccine. The CDR3 DNA follows: TGTGCCAGCAGTTACGAGGGACAGTCCTACGAGCAGTACTTC. It codes for CASSYEGQSYEQYF.